Listed below are T cell receptor beta chains from one sample, sequenced in a study of PD-1 blockade in classical Hodgkin lymphoma. This table comes from immunoSEQ multiplex PCR, and its TCRdb copy is limited to in-frame clones, with some not included. The data contain roughly 70,000 clones, over 90% of them seen just once; the ten biggest clones take up around 2.5%. The sequenced material came from peripheral blood mononuclear cells (PBMCs). The source is a human donor with classical Hodgkin lymphoma. Each CDR3 is given without its conserved first and last residue. Fields, in order: D gene, J gene, V gene, CDR3 protein. The D gene is left open where the match is weak.

D: .; J: TRBJ1-2; V: TRBV4-1; CDR3: ASSQEEGTNYDYT
D: .; J: TRBJ2-2; V: TRBV4-1; CDR3: ASSQVSGNTGELF
D: .; J: TRBJ2-1; V: TRBV4-1; CDR3: ASSHDRRTNFSNEQF
D: .; J: TRBJ1-1; V: TRBV4-1; CDR3: ASSQEMAWNTEAF
D: TRBD1; J: TRBJ2-7; V: TRBV6-1; CDR3: ASSPGQDLYEQY
D: .; J: TRBJ1-2; V: TRBV6-1; CDR3: ASSVQGAVYGYT
D: .; J: TRBJ1-6; V: TRBV27; CDR3: ASSSIGSPLH
D: .; J: TRBJ1-1; V: TRBV7-9; CDR3: ASSLGGGADTEAF
D: TRBD1; J: TRBJ2-3; V: TRBV10-1; CDR3: ASSGGQGTKTQY
D: .; J: TRBJ2-1; V: TRBV9; CDR3: ASSVVGSSYNEQF
D: .; J: TRBJ2-6; V: TRBV28; CDR3: ASSLPGANVLT
D: .; J: TRBJ2-2; V: TRBV6-5; CDR3: ASSMSGGELF
D: .; J: TRBJ2-3; V: TRBV7-2; CDR3: ASTPSRATDTQY
D: TRBD1; J: TRBJ1-4; V: TRBV28; CDR3: ASSSPDRGRGKLF
D: .; J: TRBJ1-5; V: TRBV9; CDR3: ASSPRGTDQPQH
D: .; J: TRBJ2-4; V: TRBV2; CDR3: ASSEWWQKNIQY
D: TRBD1; J: TRBJ1-1; V: TRBV19; CDR3: ASSIKGQGRSEAF
D: TRBD1; J: TRBJ2-1; V: TRBV7-3; CDR3: ASSTGTGAYNEQF
D: .; J: TRBJ1-1; V: TRBV14; CDR3: ASSLEETGRWGTEAF
D: .; J: TRBJ2-5; V: TRBV6-6; CDR3: ASSRSLPGNQETQY
D: TRBD1; J: TRBJ2-5; V: TRBV7-7; CDR3: ASSPGQVQTQY
D: .; J: TRBJ2-1; V: TRBV7-9; CDR3: ASSLEISYNEQF